Given below is one T cell receptor beta chain in context. The antigen is undetermined. The record originates from a study of cytomegalovirus exposure and HLA in healthy donors. The donors gave bone marrow, and they were healthy. Findings and caveats of the study: TCR beta chains numbering more than 150 were designated cytomegalovirus-associated.

Trimming cost V 3 bases and J 7 bases, with 19 bases left between them. The CDR3 extends over 16 amino acids. The germline V gene has CDR1 MGHRA and CDR2 YSYEKL. With 60 Vbeta and 13 Jbeta primers, the PCR was carried out. Libraries were prepared by immunoSEQ multiplex PCR; TCRdb keeps only in-frame clonotypes and omits some of them. The repertoire consists of under 200,000 clones, with 75% to 85% occurring once and the leading ten covering 1.5% to 2%. The sequence was obtained from a woman aged 18-29 years in good health and CMV-seronegative. The V call is TRBV4-1, the J call TRBJ2-4, with D perhaps matching TRBD1 (5 bases). The sequenced material came from PBMCs. CDR3 amino acids: CASSQGRRAVENIQYF. The CDR3 DNA sequence: TGCGCCAGCAGCCAGGGGCGACGGGCCGTCGAGAACATTCAGTACTTC.